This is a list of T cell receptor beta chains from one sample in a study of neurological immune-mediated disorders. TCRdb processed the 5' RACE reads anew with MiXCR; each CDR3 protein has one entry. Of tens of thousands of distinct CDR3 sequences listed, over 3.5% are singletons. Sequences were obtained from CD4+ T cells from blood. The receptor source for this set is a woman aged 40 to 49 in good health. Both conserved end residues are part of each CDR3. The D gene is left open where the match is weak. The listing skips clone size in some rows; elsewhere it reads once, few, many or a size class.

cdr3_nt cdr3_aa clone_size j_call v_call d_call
TGTGCCAGCAGTAGGAGGACTAGCGGGGAAACGCAGTATTTT CASSRRTSGETQYF many TRBJ2-3 TRBV7-8 TRBD2
TGTGCCAGCAGTTTAGCGCGGCTCTCTGGAAACACCATATATTTT CASSLARLSGNTIYF many TRBJ1-3 TRBV12-3/TRBV12-4 -
TGTGCCAGCAGCCAATTGGACTTCATGAACACTGAAGCTTTCTTT CASSQLDFMNTEAFF many TRBJ1-1 TRBV14 -
TGCAGTGCTGGATTAGACAGGGATCCCACTGAAGCTTTCTTT CSAGLDRDPTEAFF many TRBJ1-1 TRBV20-1 TRBD1
TGCAGTGCTAGAGATAGCGTAGGACAGGGATTATACGAGCAGTACTTC CSARDSVGQGLYEQYF - TRBJ2-7 TRBV20-1 TRBD1
TGTGCCAGCAGCCATAGTATCGAGCAGTACTTC CASSHSIEQYF many TRBJ2-7 TRBV12-3/TRBV12-4 -
TGTGCCAGCAGCCATGGGTCGCAGGGTGAAAAACTGTTTTTT CASSHGSQGEKLFF many TRBJ1-4 TRBV3-1 -
TGCAGCGCCCGAGGGAACTCCGAGCAGTACTTC CSARGNSEQYF medium-sized TRBJ2-7 TRBV29-1 -
TGTGCCACCAGTGAGGCTAGTGGTGATGAGCAGTTCTTC CATSEASGDEQFF many TRBJ2-1 TRBV24-1 -
TGCGCCAGCAGCAGGGAGGGACAAAGGAACTACGAGCAGTACTTC CASSREGQRNYEQYF many TRBJ2-7 TRBV5-1 -
TGCGCCAGCAGCTTGGAAAGAGGGAGTAATGAGCAGTTCTTC CASSLERGSNEQFF many TRBJ2-1 TRBV5-1 -
TGTGCCACCAGTGATTTGAGGGACAACTCCTACGAGCAGTACTTC CATSDLRDNSYEQYF - TRBJ2-7 TRBV24-1 -
TGCGCCAGCAGCTATAACAGACAGGGCGACGAGCAGTACTTC CASSYNRQGDEQYF many TRBJ2-7 TRBV5-1 TRBD1
TGTGCCAGCAGTTTAGTGGGACCCAACGAGCAGTACTTC CASSLVGPNEQYF many TRBJ2-7 TRBV12-3/TRBV12-4 -
TGCAGTGCTCCACAGACAGGCCTAGTGGGATACGAGCAGTACTTC CSAPQTGLVGYEQYF many TRBJ2-7 TRBV20-1 -
TGCAGTCCCGGTAGCGGGGATCGGGAGCAGTACTTC CSPGSGDREQYF many TRBJ2-7 TRBV20-1 TRBD2
TGTGCCAGCAGCCCGTCGGGGGGGCCAATTCTGGATGAGCAGTTCTTC CASSPSGGPILDEQFF many TRBJ2-1 TRBV7-9 TRBD2
TGCGCCAGCAGCTTGGTTACAGGGGGCTTCTACGAGCAGTACTTC CASSLVTGGFYEQYF many TRBJ2-7 TRBV5-1 TRBD1
TGTGCCAGCAGAGAGAAAGGAGAGCAGTTCTTC CASREKGEQFF many TRBJ2-1 TRBV6-6 -
TGCGCCAGCAGCTTGGCCGTGCGACTAGCGGGGCTCACAGATACGCAGTATTTT CASSLAVRLAGLTDTQYF many TRBJ2-3 TRBV5-1 TRBD2
TGCAGTGCTACCAGCCTAGCGGACCGCACAGATACGCAGTATTTT CSATSLADRTDTQYF many TRBJ2-3 TRBV20-1 TRBD2
TGCGCCAGCAGACTAGCGGGGCTACAAGAGACCCAGTACTTC CASRLAGLQETQYF many TRBJ2-5 TRBV5-1 TRBD2
TGCAGTGCTAGAGGGCGGAGAACAACCTACGAGCAGTACTTC CSARGRRTTYEQYF many TRBJ2-7 TRBV20-1 -
TGCAGTGCTAGTGATGGGACAGGACAAGAGACCCAGTACTTC CSASDGTGQETQYF many TRBJ2-5 TRBV20-1 TRBD1
TGCAGTGTCCCCGGGACAGGAGTTGGGACTGAAGCTTTCTTT CSVPGTGVGTEAFF many TRBJ1-1 TRBV20-1 TRBD1
TGTGCCAGCAGCTTCCGGGACACGGATCTCATCCCATATGGCTACACCTTC CASSFRDTDLIPYGYTF many TRBJ1-2 TRBV7-2 -
TGTGCCAGCAGTCCTAGGGGGAAAGATACGCAGTATTTT CASSPRGKDTQYF many TRBJ2-3 TRBV27 -
TGTGCCACCAGCAGAGATCAGGCAGCTGTCTATGGCTACACCTTC CATSRDQAAVYGYTF many TRBJ1-2 TRBV15 -